This entry concerns a single TCR beta chain. No cognate antigen has been identified for it. Nothing much larger sits one base from this clone, and base qualities are not available. TCR CDR3 regions were amplified from genomic DNA by multiplex PCR using the deep immunoSEQ assay. Extracted genomic DNA from each cell subset was distributed evenly across all wells of several immunoSEQ 96-well plates, and each plate was treated as a replicate. For unsorted PBMC, approximately 310 ng genomic DNA, equal to 25,000 to 35,000 T cell genomes, was loaded into each replicate PCR. Genomic DNA from unsorted PBMC was sequenced over ten immunoSEQ deep assay plates. The purified libraries were quantified using a Qubit 3.0 fluorometer, sized with a Bioanalyzer 2100, and then quantified again using the KAPA Library Quantification kit. Every immunoSEQ 96-well plate was sequenced on a dedicated single-read 150-cycle Illumina NextSeq 550 flow cell. The original methods were these. Because only junctional sequences without quality scores were contained in the immunoSEQ output, filtering matching that applied to full-length reads could not be performed. Sequences were annotated with PyIR, a Python wrapper for IgBLAST v1.9, and V/J genes and CDR3 were assigned using IMGT germline references. Any read was removed if the V/J assignment was weak (E-value above 1e-6), the CDR3 was missing, or the read contained stop codons, out-of-frame junctions, or ambiguous translated residues. A V3J clonotype was defined by an identical inferred V gene, J gene, and CDR3 amino acid sequence. Percentage overlap between repertoires was computed as shared unique clonotypes divided by the size of the smaller repertoire. Repertoire richness was assessed with RTK rarefaction, the Chao1 estimator, and Recon v2.1 estimates of unobserved clonotypes. What TCRdb holds here is the immuneACCESS table cut down to in-frame rearrangements. Part of the clones is not present; checked against another copy, under half of the missing clones reflect an unresolved V gene, and the others are unexplained. That table gives V, J and clone size, and the DNA gave D and trimming. The table for this sample lists about 470,000 clones; 79% of them were counted only once. The biggest ten clones account for around 14% of the sample.

These data are taken from a study of shared clonotypes between healthy human individuals (dated by TCRdb to 2018 to 2020). Regarding the complete study: The cohort comprised two women and a few men aged 18 to 49 years. To increase sequencing depth and limit assay-specific biases, different laboratories used diverse techniques to prepare libraries and sequence TCR repertoires. To estimate repertoire size and how much clonotype sharing occurs between individuals, the study deeply sequenced the blood TCR repertoires of five healthy adults. Between about 0.9 and 10 billion PBMCs per donor were obtained by leukapheresis. Here is what the overall study found, with its caveats: Pairwise subsampling indicated that sequencing depth was expected to affect the degree of clonotype sharing among donors. Because the study included a small number of donors, the genetic and exposure-history diversity represented was limited. Sampling was restricted to blood, and TCR repertoires in tissues likely differ from the TCR repertoires found in blood.

Healthy HIV-negative adults with no recently reported acute infections or vaccinations were included as donors. Every donor was a Caucasian adult living in Nashville, Tennessee, USA. For unsorted samples, 100 million or so PBMCs were counted, and genomic DNA was extracted using the QIAamp DNA Blood Mini kit. Blood was obtained by leukapheresis, after which PBMCs were separated by Ficoll-Histopaque density gradient centrifugation and cryopreserved in liquid nitrogen vapor phase. The clonotype originates from a woman between 35 and 50 years old in good health. Some clones in this sample may be carry-over from other donors' samples. Material: PBMCs.

The DNA is as follows: TGTGCCAGCTCACTCCGGAATTCCTACGAGCAGTACTTC. Its amino acids are CASSLRNSYEQYF. The sequence is built from TRBV18 and TRBJ2-7; there is no confident call for the D gene. The germline V gene specifies KGHSH as CDR1 and LQKENI as CDR2. Relative to germline, V is 4 bases shorter and J is 1 base shorter, with 8 bases between their ends. Counted from cysteine to phenylalanine, this CDR3 has 13 amino acids. The read is trimmed to its CDR3 DNA, 39 bases read in frame from base 1.